The 13 T cell receptor beta chains below all came from one sample that was sequenced in a study of beta chain features in type 1 diabetes. Expressed TCRB transcripts were sequenced because the isolated RNA had all been reverse transcribed beforehand. Assay: immunoSEQ multiplex PCR; the TCRdb copy retains only in-frame clones and omits some. Here the sample spans approximately 470,000 clones, around 30% being singletons. Source material: naive CD4+ T cells from blood. These receptors all come from a young man in good health.

The V gene is TRBV19, the J gene TRBJ2-7, with a possible D match to TRBD1 (5 bases). Germline V gene lookup returns CDR1 LNHDA and CDR2 SQIVND (reference sequence). The CDR3 contains 13 residues. V was shortened by 7 bases and J by 0 bases, with 10 bases between the two germline ends. CDR3 protein: CASNRQGSYEQYF. The CDR3 nucleotides read TGTGCCAGTAATAGGCAGGGCTCCTACGAGCAGTACTTC.

This chain uses TRBV28 with TRBJ2-3, with a possible D match to TRBD2 (5 bases). V was shortened by 4 bases and J by 3 bases, with 17 bases between the two germline ends. Germline CDR1 reads MDHEN; CDR2 reads SYDVKM. This CDR3 is 16 amino acids long. For the CDR3, the DNA is TGTGCCAGCAGTTCCCCGGCTAGCTTGTGGACAGATACGCAGTATTTT. Its translation is CASSSPASLWTDTQYF.

The chain links TRBV30 to TRBJ1-5, with a tentative D call TRBD1 (5 bases). The CDR3 runs to 13 residues. V lost 5 bases to trimming and J lost 4 bases, with 12 bases between them. Germline CDR1 is GTSNPN and CDR2 is SVGIG (reference sequence). The CDR3 here is CAWAGRGNQPQHF. CDR3 bases: TGTGCCTGGGCTGGAAGGGGAAATCAGCCCCAGCATTTT.

As regards this clone: The sample contains more than one DNA sequence encoding this CDR3. V is TRBV29-1 and J is TRBJ2-1; D gene uncertain. The CDR3 is 10 amino acids. The germline V and J ends were trimmed by 7 bases and 3 bases, with 4 bases remaining between them. The germline gives CDR1 SQVTM, CDR2 ANQGSEA. DNA of the CDR3: TGCAGCGGTCGCTACAATGAGCAGTTCTTC. Its translation is CSGRYNEQFF.

This chain uses TRBV15 with TRBJ2-5; D remains ambiguous. Germline V gene data show CDR1 as LNHNV and CDR2 as YYDKDF (reference sequence). The V and J ends lost 2 bases and 5 bases respectively, with 12 bases between them. The CDR3 extends over 14 amino acids. CDR3 sequence: CATSRYLGLETQYF. CDR3 nucleotide sequence: TGTGCCACCAGCAGATACCTAGGGTTGGAGACCCAGTACTTC. The variable domain in full, with the rest retrieved from reference TRBV15 and TRBJ2-5, is DAMVIQNPRYQVTQFGKPVTLSCSQTLNHNVMYWYQQKSSQAPKLLFHYYDKDFNNEADTPDNFQSRRPNTSFCFLDIRSPGLGDTAMYLCATSRYLGLETQYFGPGTRLLVL.

This clone is a singleton in its sample. The chain is built from TRBV5-1 and TRBJ2-5; 8 positions agree with TRBD1. The CDR3 loop spans 14 amino acids. The V and J ends lost 1 base and 2 bases, in that order; junction bases with no gene match: 1. Germline CDR1 reads SGHRS; CDR2 reads YFSETQ. CDR3 nucleotide sequence: TGCGCCAGCAGCTTGACAGGGGGACAAGAGACCCAGTACTTC. Protein product: CASSLTGGQETQYF.

The chain employs TRBV6-5 and TRBJ2-7; no definite D call. Trimming cost V 6 bases and J 2 bases, with 11 bases left between them. This CDR3 contains 13 residues. In germline, CDR1 is MNHEY, CDR2 SVGAGI. CDR3 residues: CASRHLSAYEQYF. As DNA, the CDR3 is TGTGCCAGCAGGCACCTCTCAGCCTACGAGCAGTACTTC.

Only a few counts were recorded for this clone. The chain has TRBV7-9 and TRBJ1-1; D is unresolved. The CDR3 spans 13 residues. Trimming removed 5 bases at V and 1 base at J, with 8 bases between. Germline V lookup: CDR1 SEHNR, CDR2 FQNEAQ (reference sequence). CDR3 protein: CASSPSPNTEAFF. CDR3 nucleotides: TGTGCCAGCAGCCCCTCCCCGAACACTGAAGCTTTCTTT. Combining the CDR3 with reference TRBV7-9 and TRBJ1-1 gives the whole variable domain DTGVSQNPRHKITKRGQNVTFRCDPISEHNRLYWYRQTLGQGPEFLTYFQNEAQLEKSRLLSDRFSAERPKGSFSTLEIQRTEQGDSAMYLCASSPSPNTEAFFGQGTRLTVV.

In its sample, this clone was seen a few times. The chain couples TRBV30 to TRBJ2-3; D unclear. This CDR3 comprises 13 residues. Germline loops: CDR1 GTSNPN, CDR2 SVGIG (reference sequence). Trimming removed 2 bases at V and 2 bases at J, with 8 bases between. The CDR3 reads CAWSFTATDTQYF. CDR3 nucleotides: TGTGCCTGGAGTTTTACAGCCACAGATACGCAGTATTTT.

The chain couples TRBV7-2 to TRBJ2-2; no clear D gene. The CDR3 spans 13 residues. Looked up from germline, CDR1 is SGHTA and CDR2 is FQGNSA. Trimming stripped 1 base from V and 5 bases from J, with 5 bases between. CDR3 DNA: TGTGCCAGCAGCTTAGACAGTACCGGGGAGCTGTTTTTT. It yields the protein CASSLDSTGELFF.

The chain recombines TRBV9 with TRBJ2-5; D gene ambiguous. The CDR3 contains 16 residues. Germline lookup yields CDR1 SGDLS and CDR2 YYNGEE. Trimming took off 3 bases at V and 5 bases at J, with 20 bases between the two ends. This CDR3 reads CASSAGVSERMETQYF. For the CDR3, the DNA is TGTGCCAGCAGCGCCGGCGTGTCCGAACGGATGGAGACCCAGTACTTC.

This clone has just a few counts. The chain has TRBV29-1 and TRBJ2-3, with D uncertain. V lost 2 bases and J lost 5, with 8 bases in between. The CDR3 has 12 amino acids. The V gene's germline CDR1 is SQVTM and CDR2 ANQGSEA. The CDR3 is CSVEWTVDTQYF. In DNA form, the CDR3 reads TGCAGCGTTGAATGGACGGTAGATACGCAGTATTTT.

The chain links TRBV7-2 to TRBJ2-1, with 8 bases identical to TRBD2. V trimming: 5 bases; J trimming: 4 bases; junction bases outside the gene matches: 16. Germline CDR1 and CDR2: SGHTA and FQGNSA. This CDR3 is built from 18 residues. The CDR3 protein is CASSPSRVVSGTYNEQFF. CDR3 sequence (DNA): TGTGCCAGCAGCCCGTCTCGGGTAGTTAGCGGGACATACAATGAGCAGTTCTTC.